This T cell receptor (beta chain) appears in the sequencing data of a study of human thymus T cells. Whole-study results and caveats: Unrelated individuals reportedly shared highly overlapping thymic TCR repertoires.

Libraries were prepared by immunoSEQ multiplex PCR; TCRdb keeps only in-frame clonotypes and omits some of them. The sample has 120,000 or so clones, around 94% seen once. About this clone: What it binds is unknown.

There are 14 residues in the CDR3. Germline CDR1 is MDHEN and CDR2 is SYDVKM. Trimming removed 2 bases from V and 4 bases from J, with 9 bases in between. Resections that were taken during corrective heart surgery supplied the thymus tissue. The chain couples TRBV28 to TRBJ1-5; D gene unclear. This sequence was found in a boy less than two years old with a congenital heart defect but otherwise immunologically healthy. The sequenced sample was thymus tissue. The CDR3 DNA reads TGTGCCAGCAGTTTAGTACGGAATAATCAGCCCCAGCATTTT. The encoded protein is CASSLVRNNQPQHF.